The source of this T cell receptor beta chain is a study of blood T cell repertoires in COVID-19. Whole-study context: From the United States, Italy and Spain came samples of acute and convalescent COVID-19. PBMCs, B-cell-depleted T cells, or T cells provided the cDNA or gDNA that made up the material.

Germline V gives CDR1 MNHEY, CDR2 SMNVEV (reference sequence). V lost 6 bases and J lost 5; bases outside the gene matches: 6. CDR3 length: 15 amino acids. In the source study's methods: Reference gene primer amplification gave estimated nucleated cell counts. Profiled with immunoSEQ multiplex PCR; TCRdb holds only in-frame clones, not every one. The DNA was the basis for D and trimming; V, J and clone size are from that table. Of about 120,000 clones listed, roughly three quarters are singletons. This chain joins TRBV27 and TRBJ2-3; 12 bases are a match to TRBD2. This sequence was found in a human donor in a cohort sampled during active COVID-19. The sequenced sample was peripheral blood. The DNA for the CDR3 is TGTGCCAGCAGAGGACTAGCGGGATGGGTAGATACGCAGTATTTT. It translates to CASRGLAGWVDTQYF.